The 28 T cell receptor beta chains given below trace back to one sample, sequenced in a study of cytotoxic CD8 clonotypes in ibrutinib-treated CLL (dated by TCRdb to the early 2020s). Sample time point, as interpreted from the label and publication: 20 to 30 months on ibrutinib. The library was prepared using the immunoSEQ multiplex PCR assay. Imported from immuneACCESS, the table was reduced by TCRdb to in-frame sequences with V and J called. These copies leave out some clones; in studies compared against another copy, an unresolved V gene accounts for under half, and the cause of the remainder is not known. Here the sample has more than 200,000 clones; roughly 74% occur a single time. The top ten clonotypes cover less than 20% of the sample. The sequencing here drew on PBMCs, taken after 24 months of ibrutinib treatment. The source of these receptors is a human donor with chronic lymphocytic leukemia.

This rearrangement joins TRBV29-1 to TRBJ2-1; 9 nucleotides agree with TRBD2. V gave up 3 bases and J gave up 3 bases; unmatched junction bases: 12. Germline V lookup: CDR1 SQVTM, CDR2 ANQGSEA. This CDR3 contains 17 residues. The CDR3 DNA reads TGCAGCGTTGATAGGGGACTAACTAGCGGGTTCTACAATGAGCAGTTCTTC. Translation gives CSVDRGLTSGFYNEQFF.

The chain uses TRBV28 and TRBJ2-3; D gene uncertain. With 8 bases removed from V and 4 bases from J, the gap between germline ends came to 19 bases. CDR1 MDHEN and CDR2 SYDVKM come from the germline V gene. The CDR3 length is 15 residues. This CDR3 is CASPPSDFTADTQYF. Written as DNA, the CDR3 is TGTGCCAGCCCCCCCTCCGACTTCACGGCAGATACGCAGTATTTT.

This clone was seen a handful of times. The rearrangement uses TRBV28 and TRBJ1-5; TRBD1 matches at 12 bases. CDR1 MDHEN and CDR2 SYDVKM come from the germline V gene. V shed 5 bases and J 2 bases; nucleotides not matched to a gene: 7. The CDR3 contains 17 residues. DNA of the CDR3: TGTGCCAGCAGTGGTGGGGGACAGGGGGCTGGCAATCAGCCCCAGCATTTT. This sequence encodes CASSGGGQGAGNQPQHF.

This clone was seen a few times. The J gene is TRBJ2-7, the V gene TRBV2; D is unresolved. Germline V gene lookup returns CDR1 SNHLY and CDR2 FYNNEI. V dropped 2 bases and J dropped 7 bases, with 6 bases sitting between them. The CDR3 runs 11 residues. For the CDR3, the DNA is TGTGCCAGCAGTGAACCATGGGAGCAGTACTTC. The encoded protein is CASSEPWEQYF.

This clone was counted once. Sequence at one end of the junction differs from germline and may be a read error. This chain uses TRBV19 with TRBJ1-1; tentative D call: TRBD1 (5 bases). CDR1 LNHDA and CDR2 SQIVND come from the germline V gene (reference sequence). The CDR3 sequence is 14 residues long. The CDR3 DNA sequence: TGTGCCAGTAGTATAGTAGGGTTGGGGGAGGCGGCCCGCTTT. Translation: CASSIVGLGEAARF.

V usage is TRBV7-3 and J usage is TRBJ2-7; a weak D match, TRBD2 (6 bases). Trimming took 5 bases from V and 6 from J, leaving 23 bases between them. Germline V gives CDR1 SGHTA, CDR2 FQGTGA. The CDR3 length is 16 residues. CDR3 loop: CASSPLEGEREGEQYF. CDR3 DNA: TGTGCCAGCAGCCCCTTGGAGGGAGAGCGAGAAGGCGAGCAGTACTTC.

This clone occurred a few times. V and J are TRBV21-1 and TRBJ2-7; TRBD2 was called by the table and not checked on the DNA. TRBV21-1 counts as a pseudogene. The CDR3 runs to 15 residues. The CDR3 loop is CASSIRDFFPYEQYF. CDR3 nucleotide sequence: TGTGCCAGCAGCATTCGGGACTTTTTCCCCTACGAGCAGTACTTC.

The chain employs TRBV6-5 and TRBJ1-5; the D is unclear. V was cut by 0 bases and J by 4 bases, with 7 bases left in between. CDR3 length: 14 amino acids. The germline CDR1 and CDR2 sequences are MNHEY and SVGAGI. CDR3 in DNA: TGTGCCAGCAGTTACTCGCCCTTTAATCAGCCCCAGCATTTT. This gives the protein CASSYSPFNQPQHF.

This chain joins TRBV7-3 and TRBJ2-1; D uncertain. V lost 2 bases, J lost 4 bases, and 6 bases lay in between. CDR1 SGHTA and CDR2 FQGTGA come from the germline V gene. This CDR3 contains 13 residues. CDR3 amino acids: CASSLAEYNEQFF. The CDR3 DNA follows: TGTGCCAGCAGCTTAGCCGAATACAATGAGCAGTTCTTC.

A note on this clone: This specimen includes other DNA sequences encoding the same CDR3. The chain joins TRBV11-2 to TRBJ2-5, with D unresolved. Looked up from germline, CDR1 is SGHAT and CDR2 is FQNNGV. This CDR3 is 11 amino acids long. The V end lost 2 bases, the J end lost 3 bases, and 1 base lay between the germline ends. CDR3 DNA: TGTGCCAGCAGCTTAAAAGAGACCCAGTACTTC. Translating it yields CASSLKETQYF.

The sample holds a few counts of this clone. One end of the junction fails to match germline, which may point to a read error. This chain connects TRBV7-7 to TRBJ2-1, with D hard to call. The CDR3 is made up of 13 amino acids. Germline V lookup: CDR1 SSHAT, CDR2 FNYEAQ (reference sequence). In DNA form, the CDR3 reads TGTGCTAGCAGCTTAAATTCCTACAATGAGCAGTTCTTC. Encoded protein: CASSLNSYNEQFF.

The rearrangement uses TRBV28 and TRBJ2-2; TRBD2 agrees at 10 bases. This CDR3 has 15 residues. J was trimmed by 9 bases and V by 2 bases; bases with no gene match: 6. Germline V gene data show CDR1 as MDHEN and CDR2 as SYDVKM. The CDR3 loop reads CASSLSGRVGRELFF. CDR3 DNA sequence: TGTGCCAGCAGTTTAAGCGGGAGGGTTGGCCGGGAGCTGTTTTTT. Supplemented by reference TRBV28 and TRBJ2-2, the full variable domain reads DVKVTQSSRYLVKRTGEKVFLECVQDMDHENMFWYRQDPGLGLRLIYFSYDVKMKEKGDIPEGYSVSREKKERFSLILESASTNQTSMYLCASSLSGRVGRELFFGEGSRLTVL.

V usage is TRBV5-1 and J usage is TRBJ2-5, with 9 bases identical to TRBD2. CDR1 and CDR2 from the germline V gene are SGHRS and YFSETQ. V was pared by 5 bases and J by 5 bases, with 16 bases of the junction left unmatched. This CDR3 has 17 residues. CDR3 amino acids: CASRRTGASGIMETQYF. CDR3 sequence (DNA): TGCGCCAGCAGACGAACCGGGGCTAGCGGGATCATGGAGACCCAGTACTTC.

The rearrangement joins TRBV19 to TRBJ1-4; D perhaps matches TRBD1 (6 bases). The germline V gene encodes CDR1 LNHDA and CDR2 SQIVND (reference sequence). Trimming cost V 8 bases and J 8 bases, with 18 bases left between them. The CDR3 is 14 residues long. This CDR3 reads CASARGGFGEKLFF. In DNA, the CDR3 is TGTGCCAGTGCGAGGGGGGGCTTTGGGGAAAAACTGTTTTTT.

The chain is built from TRBV30 and TRBJ2-6; the D is unclear. The CDR3 contains 13 residues. Germline assignment: CDR1 GTSNPN and CDR2 SVGIG (reference sequence). Trimming removed 4 bases from V and 3 bases from J, with 7 bases in between. CDR3 sequence reads: CAWNIDGANVLTF. Written as DNA, the CDR3 is TGTGCCTGGAACATCGATGGGGCCAACGTCCTGACTTTC.

This sequence joins TRBV7-2 and TRBJ2-1, with D tentatively TRBD2 (6 bases). CDR3 length equals 17 residues. Trimming cost V 1 base and J 0 bases, with 13 bases left between them. Germline CDR1 reads SGHTA; CDR2 reads FQGNSA. CDR3 sequence: CASSLGPSESSYNEQFF. The CDR3 DNA reads TGTGCCAGCAGCTTAGGTCCTAGCGAGAGCTCCTACAATGAGCAGTTCTTC.

V and J are TRBV28 and TRBJ1-5; D possibly corresponds to TRBD1 (5 bases). CDR1 and CDR2 (germline): MDHEN, SYDVKM. The CDR3 extends over 11 amino acids. Trimming left V 6 bases short and J 5 bases short, with 5 bases between. The CDR3 sequence: CASRGDQPQHF. The CDR3 region has the DNA TGTGCCAGCAGGGGGGATCAGCCCCAGCATTTT.

The gene calls are TRBV28 and TRBJ1-5, with 8 bases lining up with TRBD1. CDR3 size: 14 residues. Trimming cost V 7 bases and J 6 bases; bases outside gene matches: 8. Looked up from germline, CDR1 is MDHEN and CDR2 is SYDVKM. CDR3 residues: CASIPDRGSQPQHF. As DNA, the CDR3 is TGTGCCAGCATTCCAGACAGGGGAAGTCAGCCCCAGCATTTT.

CDR3 nucleotide sequence: TGCGCCAGCAGTGAGTCGCATGACCGCCGGGAGACCCAGTACTTC. As protein: CASSESHDRRETQYF. This chain links TRBV10-2 with TRBJ2-5; unclear D gene. The CDR3 runs 15 residues. CDR1 is WSHSY, CDR2 SAAADI, per germline. V shed 0 bases and J shed 5 bases, with 13 bases lying between them.

The genes are TRBV7-9 and TRBJ2-7, with D unclear. The ends were cut back, 5 bases at V and 2 bases at J, with 7 bases in the middle. The germline V gene has CDR1 SEHNR and CDR2 FQNEAQ (reference sequence). CDR3 length: 12 amino acids. Here the CDR3 DNA reads TGTGCCAGCAGCAAGCACCCCTACGAGCAGTACTTC. Protein sequence: CASSKHPYEQYF. The full variable domain, completed using reference TRBV7-9 and TRBJ2-7, is DTGVSQNPRHKITKRGQNVTFRCDPISEHNRLYWYRQTLGQGPEFLTYFQNEAQLEKSRLLSDRFSAERPKGSFSTLEIQRTEQGDSAMYLCASSKHPYEQYFGPGTRLTVT.

The chain's CDR3 is CASSGHSGATDTQYF. The CDR3 DNA follows: TGTGCCAGCAGCGGACATAGCGGGGCTACAGATACGCAGTATTTT. The chain combines TRBV9 with TRBJ2-3, with 8 positions matching TRBD2. Trimming at V came to 3 bases and at J to 3 bases, leaving 6 bases not matched to a gene. CDR1 and CDR2 (germline): SGDLS, YYNGEE. The CDR3 runs 15 residues.

The V gene is TRBV7-2, the J gene TRBJ2-1; D is ambiguous. Germline V gene sequence: CDR1 SGHTA, CDR2 FQGNSA. The CDR3 covers 12 residues. The V gene lost 6 bases and the J gene lost 13 bases, with 16 bases spanning the gap. The CDR3 region has the DNA TGTGCCAGCAGTCTGGAGTCACTAAGCCAGTTCTTC. It codes for CASSLESLSQFF.

The chain recombines TRBV27 with TRBJ2-7; unclear D gene. The V gene lost 5 bases and the J gene lost 3 bases, with 11 bases spanning the gap. Looked up from germline, CDR1 is MNHEY and CDR2 is SMNVEV (reference sequence). The CDR3 totals 13 residues. For the CDR3, the DNA is TGTGCCAGCAGTCCCGATACCTTCTACGAGCAGTACTTC. It codes for CASSPDTFYEQYF.

The chain joins TRBV28 to TRBJ2-3, with D unclear. The ends were cut back, 8 bases at V and 2 bases at J, with 14 bases in the middle. This CDR3 comprises 14 residues. Germline V gene sequence: CDR1 MDHEN, CDR2 SYDVKM. CDR3 sequence reads: CASCWRKNTDTQYF. As DNA, the CDR3 is TGTGCCAGCTGTTGGCGAAAGAACACAGATACGCAGTATTTT.

The rearrangement links TRBV6-6 to TRBJ1-2; no clear D gene. Trimming cost V 2 bases and J 4 bases, with 14 bases left between them. Germline loops: CDR1 MNHNY, CDR2 SVGAGI (reference sequence). The CDR3 has 15 residues. Here the CDR3 reads CASSYTDGYSYGYTF. CDR3 nucleotides: TGTGCCAGCAGTTACACGGACGGATACTCCTATGGCTACACCTTC.

This clone showed up just a few times. The chain combines TRBV20-1 with TRBJ1-2, with D unresolved. CDR1 DFQATT and CDR2 SNEGSKA come from the germline V gene (reference sequence). This CDR3 is built from 10 residues. CDR3: CRTSRDGYTF. CDR3 nucleotides: TGCAGGACCTCTCGGGATGGCTACACCTTC.

The J gene is TRBJ2-4, the V gene TRBV27; 9 nucleotides agree with TRBD1. V was clipped by 2 bases and J by 0 bases; unmatched bases: 2. Germline V gene sequence: CDR1 MNHEY, CDR2 SMNVEV (reference sequence). The CDR3 totals 16 residues. The CDR3 region has the DNA TGTGCCAGCAGTTTAAGGGACAGGGAAGCCAAAAACATTCAGTACTTC. The encoded protein is CASSLRDREAKNIQYF.

This chain uses TRBV30 with TRBJ2-7; no reliable D call. Trimming cost V 0 bases and J 0 bases, with 12 bases left between them. Germline V gene data show CDR1 as GTSNPN and CDR2 as SVGIG (reference sequence). This CDR3 contains 15 residues. CDR3: CAWSVLGSYSYEQYF. The CDR3 DNA reads as TGTGCCTGGAGTGTACTCGGTAGCTACTCCTACGAGCAGTACTTC.